Listed below are T cell receptor beta chains from one sample, sequenced in a study of early T cells in non-severe SARS-CoV-2 infection. Via MiXCR, TCRdb re-called the 5' RACE reads, giving one row per CDR3 protein. The sample lists around 45,000 distinct CDR3 sequences; under 9.5% were seen once. Sequencing was carried out using whole blood. The receptors originated from an adult who was a healthcare worker with PCR-confirmed SARS-CoV-2 infection or an uninfected control (not recorded which). The CDR3 runs from the conserved cysteine through the conserved F or W. D genes are given only for firm matches. Where a row states a size, it is once, few, many or the class of an expanded clone; other rows omit it.

J,V,size,D,CDR3,DNA
TRBJ1-2,TRBV4-2,many,TRBD1,CASSSPGQGAEGYTF,TGTGCCAGCAGCTCACCGGGACAGGGGGCAGAAGGCTACACCTTC
TRBJ2-7,TRBV19,few,NA,CASAKGRTYEQYF,TGTGCCAGTGCGAAAGGACGAACCTACGAGCAGTACTTC
TRBJ1-4,TRBV28,NA,NA,CASNPWDTEKLFF,TGTGCCAGCAATCCTTGGGATACAGAAAAACTGTTTTTT
TRBJ2-7,TRBV7-8,few,NA,CASSRRDYEQYF,TGTGCCAGCAGCCGGAGGGACTACGAGCAGTACTTC
TRBJ2-5,TRBV21-1,many,NA,CASSKTKEDDRYQETQYF,TGTGCCAGCAGCAAAACAAAGGAGGATGACAGGTACCAAGAGACCCAGTACTTC
TRBJ1-1,TRBV3-1,NA,NA,CASSDTGHNTEAFF,TGTGCCAGCAGCGATACAGGGCATAACACTGAAGCTTTCTTT
TRBJ1-2,TRBV29-1,few,NA,CSVEVNTAYGYTF,TGCAGCGTTGAAGTTAACACAGCCTATGGCTACACCTTC
TRBJ2-1,TRBV29-1,NA,TRBD2,CSVEPQSGGAGNEQFF,TGCAGCGTTGAACCCCAGAGCGGGGGGGCCGGGAATGAGCAGTTCTTC
TRBJ1-2,TRBV6-2/TRBV6-3,many,TRBD1,CASSFLDRTNYGYTF,TGTGCCAGCAGTTTCCTGGACAGGACCAACTATGGCTACACCTTC
TRBJ2-7,TRBV28,few,TRBD1,CASSWDRGLHEQYF,TGTGCCAGCAGTTGGGACAGGGGGCTTCACGAGCAGTACTTC
TRBJ1-6,TRBV20-1,few,NA,CSARDPTGGDSPLHF,TGCAGTGCTAGAGATCCGACAGGAGGGGATTCACCCCTCCACTTT
TRBJ1-6,TRBV7-8,many,TRBD1,CASGTGDSPLHF,TGTGCCAGCGGGACAGGGGATTCACCCCTCCACTTT
TRBJ2-7,TRBV30,few,TRBD1,CAWSVQAGGSYEQYF,TGTGCCTGGAGTGTACAAGCAGGGGGATCCTACGAGCAGTACTTC
TRBJ1-6,TRBV7-8,few,NA,CASSGDPFSPLHF,TGTGCCAGCAGCGGGGACCCCTTTTCACCCCTCCACTTT
TRBJ1-6,TRBV6-6,NA,NA,CASTVDGGANSPLHF,TGTGCCAGCACCGTGGACGGAGGAGCTAATTCACCCCTCCACTTT
TRBJ1-1,TRBV30,NA,NA,CAKGRMNTEAFF,TGTGCAAAGGGACGGATGAACACTGAAGCTTTCTTT
TRBJ2-2,TRBV10-2,many,NA,CASTEGTVRSRGELFF,TGCGCCAGCACCGAAGGCACAGTTCGAAGCAGGGGGGAGCTGTTTTTT
TRBJ2-1,TRBV4-2,many,NA,CASSQVLGPTNEQFF,TGTGCCAGCAGCCAAGTGTTGGGACCGACGAATGAGCAGTTCTTC
TRBJ2-5,TRBV3-1,few,TRBD2,CASSLGLAGGPGEETQYF,TGTGCCAGCAGCCTGGGACTAGCGGGGGGCCCCGGGGAAGAGACCCAGTACTTC
TRBJ2-7,TRBV2,NA,NA,CASSDYGRTYEQYF,TGTGCCAGCAGTGATTATGGCAGGACCTACGAGCAGTACTTC
TRBJ1-1,TRBV20-1,many,NA,CSARPLARGSNTEAFF,TGCAGTGCTAGGCCATTGGCGCGGGGATCCAACACTGAAGCTTTCTTT
TRBJ2-6,TRBV28,NA,NA,CASSPPDSGANVLTF,TGTGCCAGCAGCCCCCCGGACTCTGGGGCCAACGTCCTGACTTTC
TRBJ1-2,TRBV4-3,few,TRBD1,CASSRGQDNYGYTF,TGCGCCAGCAGCCGCGGACAGGATAACTATGGCTACACCTTC
TRBJ2-5,TRBV5-1,many,TRBD1,CASSLGTGLLQETQYF,TGCGCCAGCAGCTTGGGGACAGGGTTACTCCAAGAGACCCAGTACTTC
TRBJ2-7,TRBV20-1,many,TRBD1,CSARMRAGGYEQYF,TGCAGTGCTAGGATGCGAGCAGGGGGCTACGAGCAGTACTTC
TRBJ1-1,TRBV12-3/TRBV12-4,few,NA,CASSSIGTEAFF,TGTGCCAGCAGTTCGATAGGTACTGAAGCTTTCTTT
TRBJ2-7,TRBV28,many,NA,CASSFPGSSYEQYF,TGTGCCAGCAGTTTCCCGGGGAGCTCCTACGAGCAGTACTTC
TRBJ1-5,TRBV9,few,NA,CASSVAAGTKPQHF,TGTGCCAGCAGCGTAGCGGCAGGGACCAAGCCCCAGCATTTT
TRBJ1-1,TRBV29-1,many,NA,CSVGDGDTEAFF,TGCAGCGTTGGGGACGGCGACACTGAAGCTTTCTTT
TRBJ1-2,TRBV28,many,NA,CASSLMAGNPASRF,TGTGCCAGCAGTTTAATGGCCGGGAACCCCGCCTCGAGGTTC
TRBJ2-1,TRBV2,NA,NA,CASDDRRYNEQFF,TGTGCCAGCGACGACAGACGTTACAATGAGCAGTTCTTC
TRBJ2-1,TRBV6-2/TRBV6-3,many,TRBD2,CAIGRSSGHVEFF,TGTGCCATCGGTAGGTCTAGCGGGCATGTTGAGTTCTTC
TRBJ1-6,TRBV20-1,many,TRBD1,CSASDRGGPPLHF,TGCAGTGCTAGTGACAGGGGAGGCCCACCCCTCCACTTT
TRBJ1-1,TRBV7-9,NA,NA,CASSLNHLINRYQMNTEAFF,TGTGCCAGCAGCCTCAATCACCTCATAAACAGATACCAAATGAACACTGAAGCTTTCTTT
TRBJ2-1,TRBV4-3,few,NA,CASSPLAGTVYNEQFF,TGCGCCAGCAGCCCCCTGGCAGGGACCGTATACAATGAGCAGTTCTTC
TRBJ2-1,TRBV19,NA,TRBD1,CASSIFPWTGEFGHSYNEQFF,TGTGCCAGTAGTATCTTCCCGTGGACAGGGGAGTTCGGACACTCCTACAATGAGCAGTTCTTC
TRBJ1-1,TRBV5-1,NA,TRBD1,CASSWTGMGATEAFF,TGCGCCAGCAGCTGGACAGGGATGGGAGCCACTGAAGCTTTCTTT
TRBJ2-5,TRBV7-9,many,TRBD1,CASSLGQAQETQYF,TGTGCCAGCAGCCTAGGACAGGCCCAAGAGACCCAGTACTTC
TRBJ2-3,TRBV7-9,many,NA,CASSFSPGLRSSTDTQYF,TGTGCCAGCAGCTTTTCTCCGGGGCTTCGATCTAGCACAGATACGCAGTATTTT
TRBJ1-3,TRBV4-3,few,NA,CASSQRRAGNTIYF,TGCGCCAGCAGCCAACGACGGGCTGGAAACACCATATATTTT
TRBJ2-7,TRBV7-9,many,NA,CASSLEGGYSYEQYF,TGTGCCAGCAGCTTAGAGGGGGGGTACTCCTACGAGCAGTACTTC
TRBJ2-1,TRBV7-2,few,NA,CASSLAQVPFF,TGTGCCAGCAGCTTAGCTCAGGTCCCGTTCTTC
TRBJ1-2,TRBV12-2,many,NA,CASRTGVHYYGYTF,TGTGCAAGTCGGACGGGTGTCCACTACTATGGCTACACCTTC
TRBJ2-3,TRBV10-2,NA,TRBD1,CASNGQGTDTQYF,TGCGCCAGCAATGGACAGGGCACAGATACGCAGTATTTT
TRBJ2-7,TRBV6-5,few,NA,CASPTESSYEQYF,TGTGCCAGCCCCACAGAGTCTTCCTACGAGCAGTACTTC
TRBJ2-7,TRBV6-2/TRBV6-3,few,NA,CASSSIRGQYF,TGTGCCAGCAGTTCGATACGGGGTCAGTACTTC
TRBJ2-7,TRBV20-1,few,NA,CSAQKRGNPSYEQYF,TGCAGTGCCCAAAAAAGGGGGAATCCGAGCTACGAGCAGTACTTC
TRBJ2-4,TRBV29-1,many,NA,CSVLGGDDIQYF,TGCAGCGTTCTGGGGGGTGACGACATTCAGTACTTC
TRBJ2-1,TRBV4-2,many,TRBD1,CASSQAGTASYNEQFF,TGTGCCAGCAGCCAGGCCGGGACAGCTTCATACAATGAGCAGTTCTTC
TRBJ2-5,TRBV7-9,many,NA,CASSLVTGQETQYF,TGTGCCAGCAGCTTAGTTACGGGGCAAGAGACCCAGTACTTC
TRBJ2-7,TRBV28,many,NA,CASSPSSPGRYEQYF,TGTGCCAGCAGTCCCTCGAGTCCCGGGCGCTACGAGCAGTACTTC
TRBJ1-5,TRBV28,many,TRBD1,CASSVGTGGFNQPQHF,TGTGCCAGCAGTGTGGGGACAGGGGGTTTCAATCAGCCCCAGCATTTT
TRBJ2-2,TRBV20-1,NA,NA,CSARVAGGSNTGELFF,TGCAGTGCTAGAGTCGCGGGCGGCTCGAACACCGGGGAGCTGTTTTTT